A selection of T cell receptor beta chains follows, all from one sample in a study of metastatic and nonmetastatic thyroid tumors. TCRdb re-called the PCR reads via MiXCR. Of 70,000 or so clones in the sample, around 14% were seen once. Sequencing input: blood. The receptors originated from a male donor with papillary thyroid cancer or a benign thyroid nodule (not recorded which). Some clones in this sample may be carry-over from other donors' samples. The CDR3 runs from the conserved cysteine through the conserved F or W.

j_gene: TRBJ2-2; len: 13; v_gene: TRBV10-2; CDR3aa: CASIGSGTGELFF
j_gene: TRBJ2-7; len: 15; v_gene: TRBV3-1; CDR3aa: CASSPSRDSSYEQYF
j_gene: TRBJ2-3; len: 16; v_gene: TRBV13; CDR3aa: CASSFIAGPRTDTQYF
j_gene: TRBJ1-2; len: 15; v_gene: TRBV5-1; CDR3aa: CASSPSVGEDYGYTF
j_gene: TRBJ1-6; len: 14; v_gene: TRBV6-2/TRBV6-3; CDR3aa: CASIGPSYNSPLHF
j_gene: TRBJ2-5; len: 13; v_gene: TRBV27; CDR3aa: CASSFGSQETQYF
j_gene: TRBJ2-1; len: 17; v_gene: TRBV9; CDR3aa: CASSARLAGRRPGEQFF
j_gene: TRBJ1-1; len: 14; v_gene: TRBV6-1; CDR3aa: CASSVPQGKTEAFF
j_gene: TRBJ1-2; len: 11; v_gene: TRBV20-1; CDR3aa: CKRQDRNGYTF
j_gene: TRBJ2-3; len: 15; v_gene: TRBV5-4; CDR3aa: CASSLPAGTSDTQYF
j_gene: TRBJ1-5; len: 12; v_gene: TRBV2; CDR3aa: CASSEMDTEQHF
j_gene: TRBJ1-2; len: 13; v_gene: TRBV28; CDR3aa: CASSSLSFYGYTF
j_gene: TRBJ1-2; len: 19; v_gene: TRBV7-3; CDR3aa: CASSLTFARRAGSLYGYTF
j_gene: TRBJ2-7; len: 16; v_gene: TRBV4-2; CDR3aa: CASSHSLVGQGYEQYF
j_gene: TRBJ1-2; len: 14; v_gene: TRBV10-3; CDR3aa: CAISHERGTHGYTF
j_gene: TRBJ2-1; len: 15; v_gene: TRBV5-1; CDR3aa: CASSLWTDPDNEQFF
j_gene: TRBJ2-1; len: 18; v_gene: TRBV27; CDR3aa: CASSSWTSGKSSYNEQFF
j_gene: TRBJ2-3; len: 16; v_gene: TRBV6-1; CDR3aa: CAGTLRGPISTDTQYF
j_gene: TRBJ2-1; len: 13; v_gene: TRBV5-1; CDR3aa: CASRTGAENEQFF
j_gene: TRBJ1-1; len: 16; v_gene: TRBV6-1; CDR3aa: CASRNDGQGGYTEAFF
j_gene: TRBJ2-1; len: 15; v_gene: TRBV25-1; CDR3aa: CASSVLAGGHNEQFF
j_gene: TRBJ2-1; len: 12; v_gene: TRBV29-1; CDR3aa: CSVDLDINEQFF
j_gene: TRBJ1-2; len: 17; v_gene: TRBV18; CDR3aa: CASPPLLQGGSNYGYTF
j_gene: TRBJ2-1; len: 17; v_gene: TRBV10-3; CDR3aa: CAISPRWERGKDNEQFF
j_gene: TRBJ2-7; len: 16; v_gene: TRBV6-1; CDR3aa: CASSLAEGLKAYEQYF
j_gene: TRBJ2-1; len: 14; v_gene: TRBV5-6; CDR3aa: CASRQQGLFREQFF
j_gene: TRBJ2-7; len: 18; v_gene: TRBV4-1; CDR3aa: CASSQDQHTGGDYYEQYF
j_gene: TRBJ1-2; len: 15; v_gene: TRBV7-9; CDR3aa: CASSYGQGANYGYTF
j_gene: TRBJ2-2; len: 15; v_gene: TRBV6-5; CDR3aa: CASSYSQGNTGELFF
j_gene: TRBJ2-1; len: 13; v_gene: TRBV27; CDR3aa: CASSSTGRNEQFF
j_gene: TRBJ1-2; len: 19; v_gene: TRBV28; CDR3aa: CASSRERQGQASGRYGYTF
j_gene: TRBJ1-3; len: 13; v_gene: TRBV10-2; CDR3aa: CASGPSSGNTIYF
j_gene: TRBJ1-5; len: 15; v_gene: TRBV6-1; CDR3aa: CASRRDIVGNQPQHF